The TCR beta chain under discussion was sequenced for a study of blood T cell repertoires in COVID-19. As processed by the authors: Quantification of nucleated cells was approximated via reference gene primer amplification. The table came from immunoSEQ multiplex PCR; TCRdb's copy has only in-frame clones and leaves some out. From that table come the V and J calls and clone size; the DNA was used to work out D and trimming. The sample holds 120,000 or so clones, about 86% seen once. Per the germline V gene, CDR1 is SGHNT and CDR2 is YYREEE (reference sequence). The V gene lost 2 bases and the J gene lost 5 bases, with 10 bases spanning the gap. The CDR3 is 13 residues long.

This sequence originates from a woman aged 45 to 65 with acute or convalescent COVID-19. The rearrangement links TRBV5-4 to TRBJ1-1; TRBD1 is a possible D gene (6 bases). Sequencing was carried out using peripheral blood. The CDR3 nucleotides are TGTGCCAGCAGCTTCAGGGGTGGGACTGAAGCTTTCTTT. Its translation is CASSFRGGTEAFF. The full variable domain, with the rest looked up from reference TRBV5-4 and TRBJ1-1, is ETGVTQSPTHLIKTRGQQVTLRCSSQSGHNTVSWYQQALGQGPQFIFQYYREEENGRGNFPPRFSGLQFPNYSSELNVNALELDDSALYLCASSFRGGTEAFFGQGTRLTVV.